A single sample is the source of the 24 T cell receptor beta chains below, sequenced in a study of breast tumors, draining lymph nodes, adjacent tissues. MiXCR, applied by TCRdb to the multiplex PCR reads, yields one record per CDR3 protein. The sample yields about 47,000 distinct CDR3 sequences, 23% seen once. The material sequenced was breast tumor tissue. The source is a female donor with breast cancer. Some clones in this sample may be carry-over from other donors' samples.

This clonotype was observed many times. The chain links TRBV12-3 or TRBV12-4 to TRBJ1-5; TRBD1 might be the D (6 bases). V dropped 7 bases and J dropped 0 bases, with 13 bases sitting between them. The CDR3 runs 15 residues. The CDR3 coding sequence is TGTGCCAGCACCTTAGGGGGGTATAGCAATCAGCCCCAGCATTTT. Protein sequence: CASTLGGYSNQPQHF.

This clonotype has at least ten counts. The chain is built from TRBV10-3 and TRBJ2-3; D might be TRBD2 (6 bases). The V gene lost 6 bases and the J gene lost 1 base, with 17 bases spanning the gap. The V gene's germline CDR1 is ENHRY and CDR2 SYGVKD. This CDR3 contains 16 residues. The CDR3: CAISLTSRTGTDTQYF. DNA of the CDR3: TGTGCCATCAGCTTGACTAGTCGCACGGGCACAGATACGCAGTATTTT.

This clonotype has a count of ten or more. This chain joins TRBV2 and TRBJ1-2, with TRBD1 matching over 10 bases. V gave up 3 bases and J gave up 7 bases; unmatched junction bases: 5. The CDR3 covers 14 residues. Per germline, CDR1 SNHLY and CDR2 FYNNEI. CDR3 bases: TGTGCCAGCAGTGAGAGGGACAGGGGTGGTGGCTACACCTTC. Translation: CASSERDRGGGYTF.

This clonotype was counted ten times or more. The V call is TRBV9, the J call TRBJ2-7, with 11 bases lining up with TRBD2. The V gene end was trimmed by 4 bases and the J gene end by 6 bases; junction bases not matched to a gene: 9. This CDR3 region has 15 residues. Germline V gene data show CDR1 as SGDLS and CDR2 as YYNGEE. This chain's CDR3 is CASSPTSGSISEQYF. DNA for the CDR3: TGTGCCAGCAGCCCAACTAGCGGGAGCATCTCCGAGCAGTACTTC. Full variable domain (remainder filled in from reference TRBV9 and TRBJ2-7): DSGVTQTPKHLITATGQRVTLRCSPRSGDLSVYWYQQSLDQGLQFLIQYYNGEERAKGNILERFSAQQFPDLHSELNLSSLELGDSALYFCASSPTSGSISEQYFGPGTRLTVT.

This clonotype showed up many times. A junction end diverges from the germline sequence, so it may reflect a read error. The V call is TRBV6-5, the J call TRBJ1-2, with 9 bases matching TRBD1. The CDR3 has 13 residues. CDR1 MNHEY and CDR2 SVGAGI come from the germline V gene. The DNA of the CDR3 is TGTGCCAGCAGTTACGGACCCGGGACAGGGACGGCCTTC. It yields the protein CASSYGPGTGTAF.

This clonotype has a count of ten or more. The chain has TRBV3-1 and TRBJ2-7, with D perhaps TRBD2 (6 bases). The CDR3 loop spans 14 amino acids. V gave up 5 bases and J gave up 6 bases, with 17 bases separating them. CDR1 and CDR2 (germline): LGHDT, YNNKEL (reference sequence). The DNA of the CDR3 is TGTGCCAGCAGCAAACCGGGACTGTCTTCCGAGCAGTACTTC. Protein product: CASSKPGLSSEQYF.

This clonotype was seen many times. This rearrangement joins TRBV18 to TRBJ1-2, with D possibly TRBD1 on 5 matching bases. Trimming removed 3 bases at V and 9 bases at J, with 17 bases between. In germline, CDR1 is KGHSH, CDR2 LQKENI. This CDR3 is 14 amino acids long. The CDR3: CASSPGLRDVSYTF. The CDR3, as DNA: TGTGCCAGCTCACCGGGACTGAGAGATGTGAGCTACACCTTC.

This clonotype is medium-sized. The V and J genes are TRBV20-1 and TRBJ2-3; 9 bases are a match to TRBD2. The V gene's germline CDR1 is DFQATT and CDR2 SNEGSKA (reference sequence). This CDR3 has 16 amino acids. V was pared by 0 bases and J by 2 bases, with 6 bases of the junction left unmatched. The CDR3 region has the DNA TGCAGTGCTAGAGATGTCATAGCGGGAGACACAGATACGCAGTATTTT. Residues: CSARDVIAGDTDTQYF.

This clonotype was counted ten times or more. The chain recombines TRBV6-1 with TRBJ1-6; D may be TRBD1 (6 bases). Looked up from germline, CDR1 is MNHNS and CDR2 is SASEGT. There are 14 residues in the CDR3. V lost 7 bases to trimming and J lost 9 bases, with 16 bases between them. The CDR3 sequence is CASIRGRGGSPLHF. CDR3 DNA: TGTGCCAGCATTCGAGGCAGAGGGGGTTCACCCCTCCACTTT.

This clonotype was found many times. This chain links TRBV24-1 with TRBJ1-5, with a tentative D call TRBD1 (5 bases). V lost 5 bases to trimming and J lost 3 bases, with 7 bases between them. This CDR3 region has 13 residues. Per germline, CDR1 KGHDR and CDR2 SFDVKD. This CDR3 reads CATSGQSNQPQHF. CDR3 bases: TGTGCCACCAGTGGACAGTCCAATCAGCCCCAGCATTTT.

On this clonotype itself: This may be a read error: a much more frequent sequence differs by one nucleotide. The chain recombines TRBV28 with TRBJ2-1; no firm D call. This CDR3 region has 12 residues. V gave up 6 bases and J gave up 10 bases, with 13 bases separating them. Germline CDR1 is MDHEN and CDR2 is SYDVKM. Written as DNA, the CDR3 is TGTGCCAGCAGGTCGCCTCCGGACGAGCAGTTCTTC. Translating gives CASRSPPDEQFF.

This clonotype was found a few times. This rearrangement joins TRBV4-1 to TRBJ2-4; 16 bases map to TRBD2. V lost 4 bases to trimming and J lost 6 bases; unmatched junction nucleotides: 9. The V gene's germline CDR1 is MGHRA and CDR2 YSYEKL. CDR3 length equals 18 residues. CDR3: CASSLGTSGGAASNIQYF. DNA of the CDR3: TGCGCCAGCAGCCTGGGGACTAGCGGGGGGGCCGCTTCAAACATTCAGTACTTC.

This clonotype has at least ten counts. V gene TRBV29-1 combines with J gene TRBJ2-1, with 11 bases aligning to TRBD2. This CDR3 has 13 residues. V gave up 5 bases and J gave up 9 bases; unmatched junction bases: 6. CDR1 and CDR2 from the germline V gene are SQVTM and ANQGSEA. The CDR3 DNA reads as TGCAGCGTTACTAGCGGGAGAGGGGGTGAGCAGTTCTTC. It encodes CSVTSGRGGEQFF.

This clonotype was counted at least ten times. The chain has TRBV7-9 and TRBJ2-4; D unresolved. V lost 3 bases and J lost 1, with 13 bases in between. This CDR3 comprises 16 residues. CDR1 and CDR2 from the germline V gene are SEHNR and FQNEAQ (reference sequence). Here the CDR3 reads CASSLFSAGAKNIQYF. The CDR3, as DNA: TGTGCCAGCAGCTTGTTCTCGGCTGGGGCCAAAAACATTCAGTACTTC.

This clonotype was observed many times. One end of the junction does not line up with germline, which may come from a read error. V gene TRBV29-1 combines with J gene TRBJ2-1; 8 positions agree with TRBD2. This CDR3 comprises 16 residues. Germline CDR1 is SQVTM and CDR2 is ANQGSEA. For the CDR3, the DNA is TGCAGCATTGAGGGTAGCGGGATGAGCTCCTACAATGAGCAGTTCTTC. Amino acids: CSIEGSGMSSYNEQFF.

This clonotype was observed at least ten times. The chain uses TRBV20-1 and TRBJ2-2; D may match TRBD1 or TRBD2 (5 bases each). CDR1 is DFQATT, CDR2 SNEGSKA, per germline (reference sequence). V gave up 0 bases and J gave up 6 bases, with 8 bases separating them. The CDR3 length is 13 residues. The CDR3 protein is CSARDRGAGELFF. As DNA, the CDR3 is TGCAGTGCTAGAGATAGGGGAGCCGGGGAGCTGTTTTTT.

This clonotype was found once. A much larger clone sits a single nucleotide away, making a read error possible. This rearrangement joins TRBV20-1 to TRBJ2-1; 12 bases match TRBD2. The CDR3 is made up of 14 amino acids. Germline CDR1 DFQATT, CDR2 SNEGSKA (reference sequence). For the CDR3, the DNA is TGCAGTGCGAAGACTAGCGGGAGCTACAATGAGCGGTTCTTC. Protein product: CSAKTSGSYNERFF.

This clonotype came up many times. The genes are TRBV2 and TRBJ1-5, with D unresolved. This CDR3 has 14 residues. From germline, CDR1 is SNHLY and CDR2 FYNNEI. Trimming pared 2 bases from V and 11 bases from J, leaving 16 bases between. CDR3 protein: CASSETHAAPSQHF. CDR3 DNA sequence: TGTGCCAGCAGTGAAACGCACGCCGCTCCATCCCAGCATTTT.

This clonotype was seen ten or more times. CDR3 nucleotide sequence: TGTGCCAGCAGTAGCCCGAAAATGGGGCGCCGAATCGGGTACGAGCAGTACTTC. It yields the protein CASSSPKMGRRIGYEQYF. The V call is TRBV6-1, the J call TRBJ2-7; the D gene is possibly TRBD1 (5 bases). The germline V gene encodes CDR1 MNHNS and CDR2 SASEGT. The ends were cut back, 5 bases at V and 4 bases at J, with 27 bases in the middle. The CDR3 consists of 18 residues.

The DNA for the CDR3 is TGTGCCAGCAGCTTAGACCCGGGACTAGCGGGAGTTACAGATACGCAGTATTTT. It yields the protein CASSLDPGLAGVTDTQYF. The rearrangement links TRBV7-8 to TRBJ2-3; TRBD2 matches at 14 bases. V lost 1 base, J lost 3 bases, and 6 bases stayed unmatched. Germline V gives CDR1 SGHVS, CDR2 FQNEAQ. CDR3 size: 18 residues.

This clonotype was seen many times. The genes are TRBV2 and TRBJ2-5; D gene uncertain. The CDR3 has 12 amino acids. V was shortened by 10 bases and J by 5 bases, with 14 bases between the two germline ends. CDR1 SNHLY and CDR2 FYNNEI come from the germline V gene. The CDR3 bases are TGTGCCAAGGTGGCTGATCAGGAGACCCAGTACTTC. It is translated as CAKVADQETQYF.

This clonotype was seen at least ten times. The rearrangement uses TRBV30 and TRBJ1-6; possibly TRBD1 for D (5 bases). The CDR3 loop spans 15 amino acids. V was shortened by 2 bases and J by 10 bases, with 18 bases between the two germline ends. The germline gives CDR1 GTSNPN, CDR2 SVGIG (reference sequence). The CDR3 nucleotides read TGTGCCTGGAGTCCAAAGGGGCAGGGAGGATCACCCCTCCACTTT. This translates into CAWSPKGQGGSPLHF.

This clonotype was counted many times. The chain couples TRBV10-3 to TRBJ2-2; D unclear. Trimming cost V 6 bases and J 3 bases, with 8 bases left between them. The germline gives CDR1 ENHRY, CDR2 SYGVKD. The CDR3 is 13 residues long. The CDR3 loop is CAISHQDTGELFF. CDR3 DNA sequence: TGTGCCATCAGCCATCAGGACACCGGGGAGCTGTTTTTT.

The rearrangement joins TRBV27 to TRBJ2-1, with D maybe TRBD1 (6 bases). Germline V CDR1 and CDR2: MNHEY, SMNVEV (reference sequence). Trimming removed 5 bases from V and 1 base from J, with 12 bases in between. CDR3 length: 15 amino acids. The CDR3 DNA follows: TGTGCCAGCAGTAAACAGGGTTGGTCCTACAATGAGCAGTTCTTC. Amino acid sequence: CASSKQGWSYNEQFF.